This T cell receptor beta chain was obtained from a study of post-analysis software for immune sequencing data. Study results and limitations: Those with multiple sclerosis, the patient group, showed significantly lower normalized Chao1 diversity than controls.

TCR beta cDNA libraries included unique molecular identifiers. TCRdb re-analysed the PCR reads in MiXCR, keeping a single row per CDR3 protein. This table holds 650,000 to 900,000 distinct CDR3 sequences, approximately 44% found once. This clonotype was seen at least ten times. Its specificity is unknown. The receptor comes from a girl aged 10-17 years with multiple sclerosis. The sequenced sample was blood.

For the CDR3, the DNA is TGCAGCGTTGAAGCTGGCGGGAGGGCCGGAAGGCAGTTCTTC. Its protein product is CSVEAGGRAGRQFF. The V call is TRBV29-1, the J call TRBJ2-1; the match to TRBD2 covers 9 bases. Per germline, CDR1 SQVTM and CDR2 ANQGSEA. V trimming: 1 base; J trimming: 12 bases; junction bases outside the gene matches: 10. CDR3 length equals 14 residues.